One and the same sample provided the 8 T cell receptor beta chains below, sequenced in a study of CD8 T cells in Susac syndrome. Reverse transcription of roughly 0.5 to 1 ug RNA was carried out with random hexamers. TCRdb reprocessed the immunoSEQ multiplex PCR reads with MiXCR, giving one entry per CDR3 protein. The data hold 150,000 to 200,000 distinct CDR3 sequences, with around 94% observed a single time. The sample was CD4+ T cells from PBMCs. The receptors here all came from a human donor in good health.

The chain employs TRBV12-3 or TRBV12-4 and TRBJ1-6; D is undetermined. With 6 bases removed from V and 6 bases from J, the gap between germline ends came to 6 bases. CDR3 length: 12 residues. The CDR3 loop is CASRVINSPLHF. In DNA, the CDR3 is TGTGCCAGCAGGGTAATTAATTCACCCCTCCACTTT.

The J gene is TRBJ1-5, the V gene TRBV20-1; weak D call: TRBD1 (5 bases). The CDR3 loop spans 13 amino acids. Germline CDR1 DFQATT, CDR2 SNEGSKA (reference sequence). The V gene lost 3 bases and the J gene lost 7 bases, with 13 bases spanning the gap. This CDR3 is CSASPPGGQPQHF. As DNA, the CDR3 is TGCAGTGCTAGTCCTCCCGGGGGGCAGCCCCAGCATTTT.

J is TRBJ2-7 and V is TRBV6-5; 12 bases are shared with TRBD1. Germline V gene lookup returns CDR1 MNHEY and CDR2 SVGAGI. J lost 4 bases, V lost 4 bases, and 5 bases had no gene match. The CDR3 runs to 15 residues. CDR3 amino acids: CASSSPGQGAYEQYF. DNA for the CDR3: TGTGCCAGCAGTTCCCCGGGACAGGGGGCGTACGAGCAGTACTTC.

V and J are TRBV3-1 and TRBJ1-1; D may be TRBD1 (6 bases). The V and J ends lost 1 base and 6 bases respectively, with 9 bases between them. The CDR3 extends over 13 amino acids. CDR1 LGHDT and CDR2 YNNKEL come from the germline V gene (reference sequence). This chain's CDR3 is CASSQVRGAEAFF. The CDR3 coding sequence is TGTGCCAGCAGCCAAGTGAGGGGGGCTGAAGCTTTCTTT.

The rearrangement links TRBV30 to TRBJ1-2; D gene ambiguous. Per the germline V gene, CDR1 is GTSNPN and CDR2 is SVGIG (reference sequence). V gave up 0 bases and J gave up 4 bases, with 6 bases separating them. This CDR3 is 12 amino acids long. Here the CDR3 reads CAWSVPGYGYTF. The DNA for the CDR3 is TGTGCCTGGAGTGTACCGGGCTATGGCTACACCTTC.

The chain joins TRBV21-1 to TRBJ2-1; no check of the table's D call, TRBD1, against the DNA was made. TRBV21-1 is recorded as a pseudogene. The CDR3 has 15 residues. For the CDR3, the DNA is TGTGCCAGCAGCCCCCGGGACAGGGCCTACAATGAGCAGTTCTTC. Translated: CASSPRDRAYNEQFF.

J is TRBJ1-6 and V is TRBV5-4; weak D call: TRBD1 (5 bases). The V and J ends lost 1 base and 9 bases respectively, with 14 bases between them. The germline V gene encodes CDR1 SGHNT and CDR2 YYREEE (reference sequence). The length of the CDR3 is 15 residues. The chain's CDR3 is CASSLWGFGGSPLHF. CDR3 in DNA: TGTGCCAGCAGCTTGTGGGGCTTCGGGGGTTCACCCCTCCACTTT.

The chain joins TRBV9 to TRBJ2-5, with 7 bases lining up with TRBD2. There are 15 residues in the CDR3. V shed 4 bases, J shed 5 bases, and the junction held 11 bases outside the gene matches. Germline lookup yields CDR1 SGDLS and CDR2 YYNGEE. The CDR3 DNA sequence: TGTGCCAGCAGCCCACGTTTGGCAGCGGGGGAGACCCAGTACTTC. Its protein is CASSPRLAAGETQYF.